This T cell receptor beta chain was sequenced in a study of T cell responses to AZD1222 COVID-19 vaccine. The study, taken as a whole, reports: Per reports, nearly half of all spike-specific TCRs target regions that are unmutated in variants.

Produced via immunoSEQ multiplex PCR; TCRdb's table is partial and in-frame only. The repertoire holds roughly 180,000 clones, with 88% as singletons. As concerns this clone: Its antigen is unidentified.

V was pared by 3 bases and J by 0 bases, with 11 bases between. The CDR3 is 15 amino acids. Germline CDR1 is SGHTA and CDR2 is FQGNSA. This specimen consisted of peripheral blood, obtained on day 0 of AZD1222 vaccination. The receptor's source is an adult in good health. The V call is TRBV7-2, the J call TRBJ2-5, with D possibly matching TRBD2 (5 bases). CDR3 protein: CASSLNPGYQETQYF. The CDR3 DNA sequence: TGTGCCAGCAGCTTGAATCCGGGGTACCAAGAGACCCAGTACTTC.